This T cell receptor (beta chain) was recovered during a study of T cell responses to AZD1222 COVID-19 vaccine. Whole-study findings and limits: Of the AZD1222 recipients, only 6 or 7 were seropositive at baseline. Of spike-specific TCRs, nearly half reportedly target regions left unmutated in variants.

Method: immunoSEQ multiplex PCR; TCRdb's copy keeps in-frame clones and lacks some. The sample lists 100,000 or so clones, 70% to 90% occurring once. The CDR3 runs 16 residues. Germline CDR1 is SGHVS and CDR2 is FNYEAQ. V shed 1 base, J shed 7 bases, and the junction held 4 bases outside the gene matches. Points on this clone: Its antigen is currently unknown.

The sequencing used peripheral blood, collected 28 days after the second AZD1222 dose. The chain uses TRBV7-6 and TRBJ2-1, with 13 bases fitting TRBD2. This receptor was identified in an adult who received the AZD1222 COVID-19 vaccine. The CDR3 is CASSLGGTSGMNEQFF. The CDR3 DNA is TGTGCCAGCAGCTTAGGAGGGACTAGCGGGATGAATGAGCAGTTCTTC. The variable domain in full, completed from reference TRBV7-6 and TRBJ2-1, reads GAGVSQSPRYKVTKRGQDVALRCDPISGHVSLYWYRQALGQGPEFLTYFNYEAQQDKSGLPNDRFSAERPEGSISTLTIQRTEQRDSAMYRCASSLGGTSGMNEQFFGPGTRLTVL.